The sequence of this T cell receptor (beta chain) was determined in a study of identical twins. General study results and limits: Zero-insertion analyses could be partly confounded by invariant MAIT and iNKT cells.

Each cDNA held unique molecular identifiers, and template switching gave it a universal primer site. TCRdb re-analysed the 5' RACE reads in MiXCR, keeping a single row per CDR3 protein. The table shows 1.5 million to 2 million distinct CDR3 sequences, with more than 30% occurring only once. This clonotype was counted only a few times. Its antigen is as yet unknown. The CDR3 length is 17 residues. With 0 bases clipped from V and 9 bases from J, the junction kept 5 bases outside the gene matches. Germline V lookup: CDR1 MDHEN, CDR2 SYDVKM. The sequenced material came from cord blood. J is TRBJ2-1 and V is TRBV28; TRBD2 matches at 16 bases. This clonotype originated in a newborn girl in good health. CDR3 residues: CASSLWGTSGRDSEQFF. CDR3 in DNA: TGTGCCAGCAGTTTATGGGGGACTAGCGGGAGGGATAGTGAGCAGTTCTTC.